This TCR beta chain was sequenced in a study of post-analysis software for immune sequencing data. Study results and limitations: About 5 TRBV segments (TRBV5-6, TRBV5-1 and TRBV20-1 among them) occurred more frequently in patients than in controls. Samples from one preparation batch, clustered by F measure, grouped strongly together. Among multiple sclerosis patients, normalized Chao1 diversity was significantly below that of controls.

Details on this clonotype: Its cognate antigen is unknown.

The TCR beta cDNA libraries contained unique molecular identifiers. Between roughly 0.9 and 11 million T cells gave rise to some 470,000 cDNA molecules. MiXCR was run by TCRdb on the PCR reads, yielding one entry per CDR3 protein. The sample has 650,000 to 850,000 distinct CDR3 sequences; roughly 46% are singletons. Germline values: CDR1 MNHNS, CDR2 SASEGT. Trimming cost V 2 bases and J 4 bases, with 12 bases left between them. The CDR3 contains 16 residues. The source of this sequence is a girl aged 5-17 years with multiple sclerosis. Sequencing was carried out using blood. The rearrangement uses TRBV6-1 and TRBJ1-6, with D perhaps TRBD1 (5 bases). The CDR3 sequence: CASSEPWDGYNSPLHF. CDR3 nucleotide sequence: TGTGCCAGCAGTGAACCTTGGGACGGTTATAATTCACCCCTCCACTTT.